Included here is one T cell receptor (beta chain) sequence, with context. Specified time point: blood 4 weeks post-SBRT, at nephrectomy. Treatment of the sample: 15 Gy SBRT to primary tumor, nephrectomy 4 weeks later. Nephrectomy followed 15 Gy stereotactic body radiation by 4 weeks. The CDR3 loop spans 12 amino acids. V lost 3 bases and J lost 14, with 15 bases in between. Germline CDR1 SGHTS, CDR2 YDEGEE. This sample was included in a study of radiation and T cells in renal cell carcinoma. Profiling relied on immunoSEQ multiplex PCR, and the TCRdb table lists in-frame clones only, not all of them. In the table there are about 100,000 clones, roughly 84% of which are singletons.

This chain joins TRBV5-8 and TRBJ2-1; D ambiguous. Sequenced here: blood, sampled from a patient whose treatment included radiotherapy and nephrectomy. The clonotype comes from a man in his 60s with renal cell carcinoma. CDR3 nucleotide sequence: TGTGCCAGCAGCTCAGTGGGGTTCTGGGAGTTCTTC. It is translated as CASSSVGFWEFF. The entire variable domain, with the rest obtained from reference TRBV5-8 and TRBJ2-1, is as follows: EAGVTQSPTHLIKTRGQQATLRCSPISGHTSVYWYQQALGLGLQFLLWYDEGEERNRGNFPPRFSGRQFPNYSSELNVNALELEDSALYLCASSSVGFWEFFGPGTRLTVL.